This entry features one TCR beta chain sequence. These data belong to a study of blood T cell repertoires in COVID-19. Turning to the study itself: The United States, Italy and Spain supplied acute and convalescent COVID-19 samples. T cells, B-cell-depleted T cells, or PBMCs provided the cDNA or gDNA that served as material.

This table comes from immunoSEQ multiplex PCR, and its TCRdb copy is limited to in-frame clones, with some not included. The table includes some 85,000 clones, about three quarters detected once. CDR3 size: 16 residues. V was clipped by 0 bases and J by 0 bases, with 11 bases between them. CDR1 MNHEY and CDR2 SVGEGT come from the germline V gene. J is TRBJ1-1 and V is TRBV6-2 or TRBV6-3; D perhaps matches TRBD1 (5 bases). The clonotype was recovered from a human donor in a cohort sampled during active COVID-19. Source material: peripheral blood. CDR3 sequence (DNA): TGTGCCAGCAGTTACTCGGGTCCAGGGATGAACACTGAAGCTTTCTTT. Translation: CASSYSGPGMNTEAFF.